A single sample is the source of the 11 T cell receptor beta chains below, sequenced in a study of blood T cell repertoires in COVID-19. Clones were sequenced by immunoSEQ multiplex PCR, and TCRdb holds only the in-frame ones, with some missing. The sample has approximately 170,000 clones; over 80% are singletons. Sequenced material: peripheral blood. Receptor source: a woman aged 80 or older with COVID-19, enrolled during active disease.

The rearrangement joins TRBV28 to TRBJ2-5; 8 nucleotides agree with TRBD1. The CDR3 runs to 14 residues. CDR1 is MDHEN and CDR2 is SYDVKM in the germline V gene. The junction had 8 bases not matched to a gene; V was cut back by 6 bases and J by 5 bases. CDR3 region: CASRTPGGGETQYF. In nucleotides, the CDR3 is TGTGCCAGCAGGACCCCAGGGGGCGGGGAGACCCAGTACTTC.

This chain links TRBV28 with TRBJ1-6; TRBD1 matches 9 bases. J gave up 7 bases and V 5 bases, and 6 bases lay outside the gene matches. Germline CDR1 reads MDHEN; CDR2 reads SYDVKM. The CDR3 consists of 15 residues. The CDR3 region has the DNA TGTGCCAGCAGTCCCGGGACAGGGAGGAATTCACCCCTCCACTTT. It specifies CASSPGTGRNSPLHF.

The rearrangement joins TRBV2 to TRBJ1-2; D remains ambiguous. CDR1 and CDR2 from the germline V gene are SNHLY and FYNNEI. V lost 6 bases and J lost 0, with 14 bases in between. This CDR3 comprises 15 residues. CDR3 sequence (DNA): TGTGCCAGCAGCCCCTTGGGCATCGCTAACTATGGCTACACCTTC. Translating gives CASSPLGIANYGYTF.

This chain uses TRBV7-9 with TRBJ2-5; TRBD2 aligns across 10 bases. The CDR3 is 17 amino acids. The germline V gene has CDR1 SEHNR and CDR2 FQNEAQ (reference sequence). V gave up 2 bases and J gave up 8 bases; unmatched junction bases: 14. This chain's CDR3 is CASSLSAGGPIIGTQYF. The CDR3 DNA sequence: TGTGCCAGCAGCTTATCAGCGGGAGGGCCGATTATTGGTACCCAGTACTTC.

This clone has a single count. This chain uses TRBV5-1 with TRBJ2-3, with D possibly TRBD2 on 6 matching bases. The ends were cut back, 3 bases at V and 2 bases at J, with 16 bases in the middle. The CDR3 length is 16 residues. CDR1 SGHRS and CDR2 YFSETQ come from the germline V gene. The CDR3 region has the DNA TGCGCCAGCAGCTCCGGACGGGGGATTGACACAGATACGCAGTATTTT. It codes for CASSSGRGIDTDTQYF.

The gene calls are TRBV3-1 (or the pseudogene TRBV3-2) and TRBJ2-1, with 8 bases matching TRBD2. CDR3 length: 13 residues. CDR1 and CDR2 (germline): LGHDT, YNNKEL (reference sequence). Trimming removed 5 bases from V and 8 bases from J; junction bases left unmatched: 5. The CDR3 DNA is TGTGCCAGCAGCGGGACTAGTGTTCATGAGCAGTTCTTC. Its protein is CASSGTSVHEQFF.

The chain recombines TRBV5-1 with TRBJ2-5; 13 nucleotides agree with TRBD2. Trimming at V came to 7 bases and at J to 5 bases, leaving 17 bases not matched to a gene. CDR3 length: 18 amino acids. The germline CDR1 and CDR2 sequences are SGHRS and YFSETQ. Here the CDR3 DNA reads TGCGCCAGCCAACTCACTAGCGGGAGGGCGTCGGTGCGCGAGACCCAGTACTTC. It translates to CASQLTSGRASVRETQYF.

This chain links TRBV18 with TRBJ1-1, with TRBD1 identical over 9 bases. Germline V gives CDR1 KGHSH, CDR2 LQKENI. The CDR3 runs 15 residues. V was pared by 3 bases and J by 5 bases, with 7 bases of the junction left unmatched. The CDR3 spells CASSPGQGWGTEAFF. In nucleotides, the CDR3 is TGTGCCAGCTCACCTGGACAGGGGTGGGGTACTGAAGCTTTCTTT. Filled out from reference TRBV18 and TRBJ1-1, the complete variable domain reads NAGVMQNPRHLVRRRGQEARLRCSPMKGHSHVYWYRQLPEEGLKFMVYLQKENIIDESGMPKERFSAEFPKEGPSILRIQQVVRGDSAAYFCASSPGQGWGTEAFFGQGTRLTVV.

This chain connects TRBV6-5 to TRBJ2-2, with D possibly matching TRBD2 (5 bases). The V gene's germline CDR1 is MNHEY and CDR2 SVGAGI. Trimming left V 10 bases short and J 4 bases short, with 10 bases between. The CDR3 spans 12 residues. The CDR3 loop reads CATRRSTGELFF. CDR3 bases: TGTGCCACCCGGAGGAGCACCGGGGAGCTGTTTTTT.

The genes are TRBV18 and TRBJ1-1; D gene unclear. The CDR3 covers 15 residues. Per germline, CDR1 KGHSH and CDR2 LQKENI. V was trimmed by 1 base and J by 1 base, leaving 10 bases between them. The CDR3 here is CASSPRREGNTEAFF. For the CDR3, the DNA is TGTGCCAGCTCACCACGGAGAGAGGGGAACACTGAAGCTTTCTTT.

This clone came up once. The chain combines TRBV20-1 with TRBJ2-4; 7 bases are shared with TRBD2. The V gene's germline CDR1 is DFQATT and CDR2 SNEGSKA (reference sequence). Losses at the gene ends were 3 bases for V and 0 bases for J; bases not matched to a gene: 5. CDR3 length: 15 amino acids. In DNA form, the CDR3 reads TGCAGTGCTAGTTTGGGCGGGAGAGCCAAAAACATTCAGTACTTC. This encodes CSASLGGRAKNIQYF.